This T cell receptor beta chain was recorded in a study of blood T cell repertoires in COVID-19. Participants were aged about 18 to 89 years from 24 US areas. Participant-given clinical history determined each cohort assignment. Assay used: immunoSEQ multiplex PCR; TCRdb lists only in-frame clones, some missing. Counted here are 350,000 to 450,000 clones, 85% to 90% occurring once; the ten biggest clones make up about 1.1%. This CDR3 spans 18 amino acids. In germline, CDR1 is SGHAT, CDR2 FQNNGV. V gave up 5 bases and J gave up 2 bases, with 25 bases separating them. The V gene is TRBV11-2, the J gene TRBJ2-7; D is perhaps TRBD2 (6 bases). This TCR derives from a young man who had recovered from COVID-19. Sequenced material: PBMCs or T cells enriched from blood (not recorded which). The CDR3 bases are TGTGCCAGCAGCCCTCAGTGGGACTCAGGCGGACGAACCTACGAGCAGTACTTC. Encoded protein: CASSPQWDSGGRTYEQYF.